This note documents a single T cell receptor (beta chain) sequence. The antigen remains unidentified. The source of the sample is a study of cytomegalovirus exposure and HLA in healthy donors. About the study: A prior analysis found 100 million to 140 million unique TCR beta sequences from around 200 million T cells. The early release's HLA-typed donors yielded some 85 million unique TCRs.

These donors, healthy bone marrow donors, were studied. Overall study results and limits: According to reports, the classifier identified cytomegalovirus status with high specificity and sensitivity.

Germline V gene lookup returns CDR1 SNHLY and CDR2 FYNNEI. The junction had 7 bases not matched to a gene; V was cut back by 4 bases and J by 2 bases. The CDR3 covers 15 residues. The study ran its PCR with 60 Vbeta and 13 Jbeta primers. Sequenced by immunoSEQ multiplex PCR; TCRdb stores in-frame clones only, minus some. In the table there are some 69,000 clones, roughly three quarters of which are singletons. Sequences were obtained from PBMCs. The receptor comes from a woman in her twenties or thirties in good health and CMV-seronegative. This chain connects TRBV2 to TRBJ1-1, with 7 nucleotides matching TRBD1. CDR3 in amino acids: CASSGQGGPNTEAFF. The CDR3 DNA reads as TGTGCCAGCAGTGGACAGGGAGGTCCAAACACTGAAGCTTTCTTT.